Sequencing of this T cell receptor beta chain was carried out in a study of T-cell memory formation after mild COVID-19. The wider study: Largely, TCR clusters stayed within a single donor. Overall study findings and caveats: For contracting clones, CD4+ ones sat mainly in CM and EM, CD8+ in EMRA. Clones shrinking between day 15 and 85 showed a balanced CD4/CD8 split, and those that grew later tilted toward CD4+.

5'RACE primed at constant segments yielded TCR alpha and TCR beta cDNA libraries bearing sample barcodes and UMIs. In TCRdb, the 5' RACE reads were re-called with MiXCR into one record per CDR3 protein. The data hold 110,000 to 150,000 distinct CDR3 sequences, with approximately 26% observed a single time. For this clonotype: Its antigen is not identified.

Germline V lookup: CDR1 MNHEY, CDR2 SVGEGT. The CDR3 has 13 amino acids. V lost 8 bases and J 1 base, leaving 11 bases between the germline ends. The sample comprised PBMCs or a T cell subset sorted from them (not recorded which). The TCR was taken from an adult woman who had mild COVID-19 (a few samples of this study predate the infection). Cell type and time point are not known. The chain links TRBV6-2 or TRBV6-3 to TRBJ1-1; D remains unclear. In DNA form, the CDR3 reads TGTGCCAGCTCCCGGAGGGAGAACACTGAAGCTTTCTTT. Its protein product is CASSRRENTEAFF.